The present entry profiles one T cell receptor (beta chain) with its context. Primers: 60 Vbeta forward and 13 Jbeta reverse. Original handling: A later analysis tallied approximately 78 million unique TCR beta chains, some 12 million of them shared. TCRdb keeps only in-frame clones here, not all; method: immunoSEQ multiplex PCR. That table is the source of V, J and clone size, and D and trimming were worked out from the DNA. The data show some 180,000 clones, around 77% seen once. These data belong to a study of cytomegalovirus exposure and HLA in healthy donors. V shed 4 bases, J shed 5 bases, and the junction held 9 bases outside the gene matches. Germline CDR1 and CDR2: SGHRS and YFSETQ. CDR3 size: 16 residues.

The chain uses TRBV5-1 and TRBJ2-2; 9 positions agree with TRBD1. The sequenced sample was PBMCs. The sequence came from a man aged 25-45 years in good health and CMV-seronegative. The DNA for the CDR3 is TGCGCCAGCAGCCCGCCGGGACAGGGATCTACCGGGGAGCTGTTTTTT. Encoded protein: CASSPPGQGSTGELFF.